These 21 T cell receptor beta chains were sequenced from one sample in a study of shared clonotypes between healthy human individuals. Naive CD8 cells lacked CD45RO and underwent positive selection for CCR7, leaving out terminally differentiated effector memory CD45RA+ cells. Sequenced by immunoSEQ multiplex PCR; TCRdb stores in-frame clones only, minus some. The sample lists around 2,000,000 clones; 93% were seen once. Sequencing was done on a sample of naive CD8+ T cells from PBMCs. The receptors stem from a man between 18 and 35 years old in good health. Some clones in this sample may be carry-over from other donors' samples.

This sequence joins TRBV5-4 and TRBJ2-7; D is unresolved. V lost 0 bases and J lost 1, with 11 bases in between. The CDR3 length is 15 residues. Germline CDR1 and CDR2: SGHNT and YYREEE (reference sequence). The CDR3 is CASSLGALGSYEQYF. In nucleotides, the CDR3 is TGTGCCAGCAGCTTGGGAGCCCTGGGGTCCTACGAGCAGTACTTC.

The chain links TRBV28 to TRBJ2-5; D might be TRBD2 (6 bases). Germline-derived CDR1 and CDR2 are MDHEN and SYDVKM. Trimming pared 6 bases from V and 1 base from J, leaving 18 bases between. The length of the CDR3 is 16 residues. CDR3 amino acids: CASSATEWGGQETQYF. The CDR3 DNA follows: TGTGCCAGCAGCGCAACAGAATGGGGAGGCCAAGAGACCCAGTACTTC.

V gene TRBV29-1 combines with J gene TRBJ2-3; weak D call: TRBD2 (6 bases). V was clipped by 7 bases and J by 1 base, with 12 bases between them. Looked up from germline, CDR1 is SQVTM and CDR2 is ANQGSEA. CDR3 length: 13 residues. CDR3 coding DNA: TGCAGCGCAACTAGCTCCGGCACAGATACGCAGTATTTT. Translation gives CSATSSGTDTQYF.

The rearrangement uses TRBV9 and TRBJ2-1, with D perhaps TRBD1 or TRBD2 (5 bases each). The CDR3 is 16 residues long. Germline V CDR1 and CDR2: SGDLS, YYNGEE. Trimming left V 4 bases short and J 7 bases short, with 21 bases between. CDR3 nucleotides: TGTGCCAGCAGCCCCCCGGGGCGGGTGGCCCCTAATGAGCAGTTCTTC. Its translation is CASSPPGRVAPNEQFF.

About this clone: Other DNA sequences of this sample code for an identical CDR3. The rearrangement joins TRBV9 to TRBJ2-1; 13 nucleotides match TRBD2. The CDR3 loop spans 15 amino acids. Losses at the gene ends were 0 bases for V and 7 bases for J; bases not matched to a gene: 1. Germline V lookup: CDR1 SGDLS, CDR2 YYNGEE. The CDR3 reads CASSVGLAGGNEQFF. In DNA form, the CDR3 reads TGTGCCAGCAGCGTAGGACTAGCGGGAGGTAATGAGCAGTTCTTC.

The chain combines TRBV11-1 with TRBJ2-1; 8 nucleotides line up with TRBD2. With 3 bases clipped from V and 5 bases from J, the junction kept 18 bases outside the gene matches. This CDR3 is built from 19 residues. In germline, CDR1 is SGHAT, CDR2 FQDESV (reference sequence). The CDR3 region is CASSFSIKSREGGDNEQFF. Here the CDR3 DNA reads TGTGCCAGCAGCTTCTCTATTAAGAGTCGGGAGGGAGGCGACAATGAGCAGTTCTTC.

This chain links TRBV7-2 with TRBJ1-1; 7 bases match TRBD1. The germline V gene encodes CDR1 SGHTA and CDR2 FQGNSA. After removal of 2 bases from V and 1 base from J, the junction contained 4 bases not matched to a gene. The CDR3 sequence is 15 residues long. The CDR3 protein is CASSLRQGSNTEAFF. Here the CDR3 DNA reads TGTGCCAGCAGCTTAAGACAGGGTTCGAACACTGAAGCTTTCTTT.

Turning to this clone: The same CDR3 can be traced to other DNA sequences in this sample. The V gene is TRBV29-1, the J gene TRBJ2-1; D may be TRBD2 (6 bases). The CDR3 has 14 residues. Germline loops: CDR1 SQVTM, CDR2 ANQGSEA. The V end lost 3 bases, the J end lost 0 bases, and 9 bases lay between the germline ends. CDR3 sequence: CSVEGGSSYNEQFF. In DNA, the CDR3 is TGCAGCGTTGAGGGAGGTAGCTCCTACAATGAGCAGTTCTTC.

CDR3 in amino acids: CASSHGPGLAGVEQYF. For the CDR3, the DNA is TGTGCCAGCAGCCACGGACCCGGACTAGCGGGAGTAGAGCAGTACTTC. The chain is built from TRBV14 and TRBJ2-7, with 13 positions matching TRBD2. The CDR3 has 16 amino acids. V trimming: 3 bases; J trimming: 7 bases; junction bases outside the gene matches: 9. CDR1 and CDR2 from the germline V gene are SGHDN and FVKESK.

With regard to this clone: One junction end disagrees with the germline gene, perhaps due to a read error. The same CDR3 is also encoded by other DNA sequences in this sample. The genes are TRBV15 and TRBJ2-1; possible D gene TRBD2, 6 bases. CDR1 and CDR2 from the germline V gene are LNHNV and YYDKDF (reference sequence). The length of the CDR3 is 13 residues. The CDR3 reads CATRRDSDNEQFF. The CDR3 DNA sequence: TGTGCCACCAGGAGGGACTCCGACAATGAGCAGTTCTTC.

The V call is TRBV5-6, the J call TRBJ1-1; no reliable D call. V lost 1 base, J lost 1 base, and 14 bases lay in between. Germline CDR1 reads SGHDT; CDR2 reads YYEEEE. The CDR3 runs 16 residues. CDR3 bases: TGTGCCAGCAGCTTGCCCCCCGTCGTGACGAACACTGAAGCTTTCTTT. Protein: CASSLPPVVTNTEAFF.

The chain recombines TRBV27 with TRBJ1-2, with D perhaps matching TRBD1 (5 bases). The CDR3 has 16 residues. V lost 5 bases to trimming and J lost 8 bases, with 24 bases between them. CDR1 is MNHEY, CDR2 SMNVEV, per germline (reference sequence). CDR3 amino acids: CASSPLGPEDLKGYTF. In DNA form, the CDR3 reads TGTGCCAGCAGTCCACTGGGGCCGGAGGATCTAAAAGGCTACACCTTC.

J is TRBJ1-1 and V is TRBV5-1, with TRBD1 matching over 9 bases. Trimming cost V 5 bases and J 6 bases; bases outside gene matches: 14. Germline V CDR1 and CDR2: SGHRS, YFSETQ. CDR3 length: 16 amino acids. The chain's CDR3 is CASRVAGQGRVPEAFF. In DNA, the CDR3 is TGCGCCAGCAGGGTCGCGGGACAGGGAAGGGTCCCTGAAGCTTTCTTT.

J is TRBJ2-1 and V is TRBV27; 9 bases align to TRBD2. Germline CDR1 reads MNHEY; CDR2 reads SMNVEV (reference sequence). The CDR3 totals 15 residues. After removal of 6 bases from V and 5 bases from J, the junction contained 8 bases not matched to a gene. In DNA form, the CDR3 reads TGTGCCAGCAGGGACAGACTAGCGGACAACAATGAGCAGTTCTTC. Its translation: CASRDRLADNNEQFF.

V usage is TRBV28 and J usage is TRBJ2-2; 10 bases align to TRBD2. Germline CDR1 is MDHEN and CDR2 is SYDVKM. The CDR3 covers 15 residues. V lost 5 bases, J lost 3 bases, and 3 bases stayed unmatched. In nucleotides, the CDR3 is TGTGCCAGCAGTCCGCTAGCGGGGGACACCGGGGAGCTGTTTTTT. This encodes CASSPLAGDTGELFF.

The sample holds one count of this clone. The gene calls are TRBV27 and TRBJ2-7, with D uncertain. This CDR3 is built from 14 residues. Germline values: CDR1 MNHEY, CDR2 SMNVEV (reference sequence). V was trimmed by 2 bases and J by 2 bases, leaving 10 bases between them. Here the CDR3 DNA reads TGTGCCAGCAGTTTAATAAACAACGCCTACGAGCAGTACTTC. This encodes CASSLINNAYEQYF.

The chain carries TRBV10-3 and TRBJ1-1, with D uncertain. Trimming removed 4 bases from V and 1 base from J, with 16 bases in between. Germline V gene data show CDR1 as ENHRY and CDR2 as SYGVKD. The CDR3 is 16 amino acids. CDR3 protein: CAISAPTSEPNTEAFF. The CDR3 coding sequence is TGTGCCATCAGTGCCCCAACTAGCGAGCCGAACACTGAAGCTTTCTTT.

This chain links TRBV5-4 with TRBJ1-1; D perhaps matches TRBD1 (5 bases). V gave up 1 base and J gave up 1 base, with 11 bases separating them. The CDR3 sequence is 15 residues long. Germline CDR1 and CDR2: SGHNT and YYREEE (reference sequence). CDR3 sequence reads: CASSLLGLTNTEAFF. CDR3 nucleotide sequence: TGTGCCAGCAGCTTGTTGGGACTAACGAACACTGAAGCTTTCTTT.

The chain has TRBV6-1 and TRBJ1-4, with D possibly TRBD1 on 6 matching bases. Trimming removed 1 base at V and 8 bases at J, with 14 bases between. Germline CDR1 is MNHNS and CDR2 is SASEGT. This CDR3 is 15 amino acids long. The CDR3 DNA follows: TGTGCCAGCAGTGAAGAGTACAGGGCTGGGGAAAAACTGTTTTTT. Translation: CASSEEYRAGEKLFF.

Worth noting for this clone: Other DNA sequences in the same sample also yield this CDR3. This chain uses TRBV27 with TRBJ2-3, with TRBD1 as a possible D gene (8 bases). This CDR3 has 13 residues. From germline, CDR1 is MNHEY and CDR2 SMNVEV (reference sequence). V was clipped by 7 bases and J by 6 bases, with 14 bases between them. CDR3 region: CASTGGGGDTQYF. The CDR3 bases are TGTGCCAGCACAGGGGGCGGGGGTGATACGCAGTATTTT.

The rearrangement links TRBV10-1 to TRBJ2-2; 10 bases fit TRBD1. Trimming cost V 10 bases and J 5 bases; bases outside gene matches: 25. Germline V gene sequence: CDR1 WNHNN, CDR2 SYGVQD (reference sequence). The CDR3 covers 20 residues. The CDR3 is CATTPSVGTGAIRGTGELFF. In DNA form, the CDR3 reads TGCGCCACCACCCCCTCGGTTGGGACAGGGGCCATTCGGGGGACCGGGGAGCTGTTTTTT.